This T cell receptor (beta chain) was recorded in a study of control samples from healthy donors and cancer patients (TCRdb year 2020). The library was generated by the immunoSEQ multiplex PCR assay. This is the immuneACCESS table as TCRdb keeps it, with only in-frame sequences that have V and J called. A part of the clones is gone; compared with another copy, unresolved V genes explain less than half, and the rest is unexplained. The sample profile shows 100,000 to 120,000 clones; over 75% of them were found once. Of the sample, roughly 3.7% is held by the ten largest clones. Comment on this clone: No antigen is known for it. No base quality information exists; no much larger clone differs at one position.

Its CDR3 holds 15 amino acids, cysteine through phenylalanine. Kept here is only the CDR3 DNA, which spans 45 bases and is read in frame from base 1. The germline V gene specifies MNHEY as CDR1 and SVGAGI as CDR2. The V and J ends are trimmed by 7 bases and 2 bases, leaving 15 bases between them. Rearrangement joined TRBV6-5 to TRBJ1-5, with the identity of the D gene unclear. This TCR was sampled from a woman aged 60-75 years with lung cancer. Sequencing input: PBMCs. The nucleotide sequence reads TGTGCCAGCATACCGAGGGAGGAGGGCAATCAGCCCCAGCATTTT. Translated, this gives CASIPREEGNQPQHF.